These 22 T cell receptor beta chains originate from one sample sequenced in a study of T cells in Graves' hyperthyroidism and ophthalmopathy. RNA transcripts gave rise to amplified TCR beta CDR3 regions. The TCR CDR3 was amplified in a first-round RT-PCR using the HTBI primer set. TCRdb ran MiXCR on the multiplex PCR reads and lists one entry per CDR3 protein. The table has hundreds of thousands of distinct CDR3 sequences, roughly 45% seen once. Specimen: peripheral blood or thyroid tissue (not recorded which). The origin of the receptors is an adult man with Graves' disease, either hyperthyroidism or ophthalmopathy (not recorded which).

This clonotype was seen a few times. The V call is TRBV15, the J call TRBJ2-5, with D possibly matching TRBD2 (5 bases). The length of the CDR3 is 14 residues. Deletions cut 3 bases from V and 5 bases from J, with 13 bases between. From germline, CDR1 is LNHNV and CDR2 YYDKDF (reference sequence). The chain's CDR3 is CATSSYSTGETQYF. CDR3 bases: TGTGCCACCAGCAGTTACTCGACGGGGGAGACCCAGTACTTC.

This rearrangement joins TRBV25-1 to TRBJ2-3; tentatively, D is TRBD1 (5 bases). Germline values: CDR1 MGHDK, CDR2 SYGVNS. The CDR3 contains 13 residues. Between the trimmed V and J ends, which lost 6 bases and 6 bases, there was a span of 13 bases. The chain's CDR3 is CASRGHYDDTQYF. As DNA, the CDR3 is TGTGCCAGCAGAGGACACTACGATGATACGCAGTATTTT. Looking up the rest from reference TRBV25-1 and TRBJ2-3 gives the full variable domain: EADIYQTPRYLVIGTGKKITLECSQTMGHDKMYWYQQDPGMELHLIHYSYGVNSTEKGDLSSESTVSRIRTEHFPLTLESARPSHTSQYLCASRGHYDDTQYFGPGTRLTVL.

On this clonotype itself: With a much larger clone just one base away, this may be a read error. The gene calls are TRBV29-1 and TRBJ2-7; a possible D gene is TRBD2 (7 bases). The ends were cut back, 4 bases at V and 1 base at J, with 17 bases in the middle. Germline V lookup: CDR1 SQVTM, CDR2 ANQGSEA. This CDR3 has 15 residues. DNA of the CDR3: TGCAGCGTTGCAGGCTCCCGGGGGGCGTCCTACGAGCAGTACTTC. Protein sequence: CSVAGSRGASYEQYF.

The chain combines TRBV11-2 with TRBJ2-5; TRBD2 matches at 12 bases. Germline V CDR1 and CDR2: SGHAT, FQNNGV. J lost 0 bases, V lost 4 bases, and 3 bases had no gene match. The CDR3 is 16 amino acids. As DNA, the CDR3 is TGTGCCAGCAGCTCCGGGACTAGCGGGTACCAAGAGACCCAGTACTTC. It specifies CASSSGTSGYQETQYF. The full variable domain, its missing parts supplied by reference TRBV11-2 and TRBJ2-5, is EAGVAQSPRYKIIEKRQSVAFWCNPISGHATLYWYQQILGQGPKLLIQFQNNGVVDDSQLPKDRFSAERLKGVDSTLKIQPAKLEDSAVYLCASSSGTSGYQETQYFGPGTRLLVL.

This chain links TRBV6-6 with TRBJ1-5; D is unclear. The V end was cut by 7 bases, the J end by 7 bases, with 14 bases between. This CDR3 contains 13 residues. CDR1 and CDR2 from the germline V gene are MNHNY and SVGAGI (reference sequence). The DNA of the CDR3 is TGTGCCAGCACAAGCACTTCCTACCAGCCCCAGCATTTT. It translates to CASTSTSYQPQHF.

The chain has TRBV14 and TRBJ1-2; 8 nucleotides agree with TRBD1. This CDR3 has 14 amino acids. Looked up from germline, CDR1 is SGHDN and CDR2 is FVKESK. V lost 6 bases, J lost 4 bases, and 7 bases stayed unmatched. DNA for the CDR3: TGTGCCAGCAGAAAGACAGGGGCCCCCTATGGCTACACCTTC. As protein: CASRKTGAPYGYTF.

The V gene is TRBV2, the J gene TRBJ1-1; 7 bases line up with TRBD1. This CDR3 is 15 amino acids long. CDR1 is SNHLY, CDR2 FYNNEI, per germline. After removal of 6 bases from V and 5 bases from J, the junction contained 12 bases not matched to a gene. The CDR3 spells CASSLVTGRGTEAFF. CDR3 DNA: TGTGCCAGCAGCTTAGTGACAGGGAGAGGGACTGAAGCTTTCTTT.

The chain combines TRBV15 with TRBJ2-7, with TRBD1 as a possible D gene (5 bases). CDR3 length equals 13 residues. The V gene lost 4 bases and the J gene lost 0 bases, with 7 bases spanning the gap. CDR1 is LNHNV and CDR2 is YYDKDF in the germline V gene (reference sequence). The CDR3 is CATSTGPSYEQYF. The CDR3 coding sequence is TGTGCCACCAGCACAGGGCCCTCCTACGAGCAGTACTTC. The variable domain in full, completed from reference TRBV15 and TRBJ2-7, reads DAMVIQNPRYQVTQFGKPVTLSCSQTLNHNVMYWYQQKSSQAPKLLFHYYDKDFNNEADTPDNFQSRRPNTSFCFLDIRSPGLGDTAMYLCATSTGPSYEQYFGPGTRLTVT.

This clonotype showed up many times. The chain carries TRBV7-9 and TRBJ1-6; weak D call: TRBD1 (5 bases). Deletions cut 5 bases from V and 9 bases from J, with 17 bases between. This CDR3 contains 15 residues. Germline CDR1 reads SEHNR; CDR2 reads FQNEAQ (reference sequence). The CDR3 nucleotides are TGTGCCAGCAGCCTCGACGGCCTTAGGGGTTCACCCCTCCACTTT. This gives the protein CASSLDGLRGSPLHF.

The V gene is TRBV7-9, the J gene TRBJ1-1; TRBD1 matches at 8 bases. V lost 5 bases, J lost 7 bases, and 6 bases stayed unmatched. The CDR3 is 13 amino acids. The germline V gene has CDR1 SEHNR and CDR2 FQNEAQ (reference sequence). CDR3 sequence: CASSPPTGDEAFF. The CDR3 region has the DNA TGTGCCAGCAGCCCACCGACAGGGGATGAAGCTTTCTTT.

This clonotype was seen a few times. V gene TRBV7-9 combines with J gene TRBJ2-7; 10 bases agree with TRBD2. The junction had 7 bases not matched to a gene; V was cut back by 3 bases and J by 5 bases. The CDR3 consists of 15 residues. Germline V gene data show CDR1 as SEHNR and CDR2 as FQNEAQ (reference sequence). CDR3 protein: CASSLGSGRLNEQYF. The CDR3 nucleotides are TGTGCCAGCAGCTTGGGTAGCGGGAGGTTGAACGAGCAGTACTTC.

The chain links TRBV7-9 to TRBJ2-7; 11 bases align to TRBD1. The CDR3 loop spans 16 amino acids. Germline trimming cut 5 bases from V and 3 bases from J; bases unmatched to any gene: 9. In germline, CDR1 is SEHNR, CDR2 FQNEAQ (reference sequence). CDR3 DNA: TGTGCCAGCAGCCCCGGACGGGACAGGGGGGACTACGAGCAGTACTTC. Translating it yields CASSPGRDRGDYEQYF.

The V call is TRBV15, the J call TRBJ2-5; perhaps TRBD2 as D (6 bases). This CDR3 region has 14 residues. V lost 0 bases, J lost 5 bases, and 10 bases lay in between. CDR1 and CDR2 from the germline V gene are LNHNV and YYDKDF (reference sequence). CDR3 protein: CATSRDHAGETQYF. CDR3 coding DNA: TGTGCCACCAGCAGAGATCATGCGGGGGAGACCCAGTACTTC. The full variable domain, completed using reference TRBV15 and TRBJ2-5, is DAMVIQNPRYQVTQFGKPVTLSCSQTLNHNVMYWYQQKSSQAPKLLFHYYDKDFNNEADTPDNFQSRRPNTSFCFLDIRSPGLGDTAMYLCATSRDHAGETQYFGPGTRLLVL.

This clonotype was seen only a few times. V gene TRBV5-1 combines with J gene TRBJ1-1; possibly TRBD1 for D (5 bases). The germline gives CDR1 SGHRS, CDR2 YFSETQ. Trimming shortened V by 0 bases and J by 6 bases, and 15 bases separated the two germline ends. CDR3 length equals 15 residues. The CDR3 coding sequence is TGCGCCAGCAGCTTGGGGGGGACGACTGGCGCTGAAGCTTTCTTT. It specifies CASSLGGTTGAEAFF.

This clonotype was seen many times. CDR3 sequence (DNA): TGTGCCAGCAGTGGGCAGGGGTGGAATCAGCCCCAGCATTTT. It yields the protein CASSGQGWNQPQHF. The genes are TRBV2 and TRBJ1-5; D might be TRBD1 (6 bases). This CDR3 has 14 amino acids. V was trimmed by 4 bases and J by 4 bases, leaving 11 bases between them. Per the germline V gene, CDR1 is SNHLY and CDR2 is FYNNEI.

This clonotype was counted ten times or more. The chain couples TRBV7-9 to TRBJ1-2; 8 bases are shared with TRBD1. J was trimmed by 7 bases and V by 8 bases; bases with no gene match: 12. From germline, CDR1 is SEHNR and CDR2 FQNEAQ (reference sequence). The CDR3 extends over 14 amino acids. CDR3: CASGLEGQGSGYTF. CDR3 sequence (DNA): TGTGCCAGCGGATTAGAAGGACAGGGATCTGGCTACACCTTC.

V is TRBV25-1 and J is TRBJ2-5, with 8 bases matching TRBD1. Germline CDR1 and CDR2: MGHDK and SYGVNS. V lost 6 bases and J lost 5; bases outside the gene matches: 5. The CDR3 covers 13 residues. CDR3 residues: CASSSWTGETQYF. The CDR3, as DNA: TGTGCCAGCAGCTCCTGGACAGGGGAGACCCAGTACTTC.

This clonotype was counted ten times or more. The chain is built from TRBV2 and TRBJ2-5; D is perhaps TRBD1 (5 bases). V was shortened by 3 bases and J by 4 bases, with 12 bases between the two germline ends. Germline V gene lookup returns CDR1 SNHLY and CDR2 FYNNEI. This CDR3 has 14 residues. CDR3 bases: TGTGCCAGCAGTGATCGGTTGGGGCTAGAGACCCAGTACTTC. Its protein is CASSDRLGLETQYF.

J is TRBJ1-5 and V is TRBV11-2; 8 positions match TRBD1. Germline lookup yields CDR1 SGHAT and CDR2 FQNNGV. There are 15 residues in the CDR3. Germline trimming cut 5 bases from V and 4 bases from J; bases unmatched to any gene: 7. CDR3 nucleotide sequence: TGTGCCAGCAGCCACCGCGGACAGGGAAATCAGCCCCAGCATTTT. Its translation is CASSHRGQGNQPQHF.

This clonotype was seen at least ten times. DNA of the CDR3: TGCAGTGCTAGAGATATGGTAATCCAAGAGACCCAGTACTTC. Amino acid sequence: CSARDMVIQETQYF. This rearrangement joins TRBV20-1 to TRBJ2-5; D unclear. The CDR3 runs 14 residues. V was clipped by 0 bases and J by 1 base, with 9 bases between them. Germline V gene lookup returns CDR1 DFQATT and CDR2 SNEGSKA (reference sequence).

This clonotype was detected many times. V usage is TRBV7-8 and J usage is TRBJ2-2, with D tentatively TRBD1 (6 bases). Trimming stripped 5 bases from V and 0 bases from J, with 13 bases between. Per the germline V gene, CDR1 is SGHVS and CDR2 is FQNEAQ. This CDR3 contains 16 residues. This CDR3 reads CASSKPQGTNTGELFF. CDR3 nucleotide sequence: TGTGCCAGCAGCAAGCCACAGGGAACGAACACCGGGGAGCTGTTTTTT.

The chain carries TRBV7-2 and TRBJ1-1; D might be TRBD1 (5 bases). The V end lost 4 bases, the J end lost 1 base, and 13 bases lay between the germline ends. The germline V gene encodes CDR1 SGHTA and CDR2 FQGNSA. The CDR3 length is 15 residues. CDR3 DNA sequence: TGTGCCAGCAGCTCCCCAAGAACAGGGAACACTGAAGCTTTCTTT. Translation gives CASSSPRTGNTEAFF.